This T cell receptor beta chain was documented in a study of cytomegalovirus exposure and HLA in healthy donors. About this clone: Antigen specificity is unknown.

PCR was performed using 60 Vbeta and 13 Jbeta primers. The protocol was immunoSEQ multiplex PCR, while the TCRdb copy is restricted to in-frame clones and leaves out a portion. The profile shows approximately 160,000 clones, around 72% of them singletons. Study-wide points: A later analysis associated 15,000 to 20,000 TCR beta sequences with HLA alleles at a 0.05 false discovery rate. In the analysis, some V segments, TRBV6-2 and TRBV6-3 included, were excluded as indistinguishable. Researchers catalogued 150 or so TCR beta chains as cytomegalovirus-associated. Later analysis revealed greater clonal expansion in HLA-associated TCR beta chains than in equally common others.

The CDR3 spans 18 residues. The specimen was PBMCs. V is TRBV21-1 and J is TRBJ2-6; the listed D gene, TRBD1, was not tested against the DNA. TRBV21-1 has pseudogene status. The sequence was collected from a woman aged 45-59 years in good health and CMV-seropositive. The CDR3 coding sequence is TGTGCCAGCAGCAAAACGCCGGGACAGGGGGCTGAGGCCAACGTCCTGACTTTC. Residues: CASSKTPGQGAEANVLTF.